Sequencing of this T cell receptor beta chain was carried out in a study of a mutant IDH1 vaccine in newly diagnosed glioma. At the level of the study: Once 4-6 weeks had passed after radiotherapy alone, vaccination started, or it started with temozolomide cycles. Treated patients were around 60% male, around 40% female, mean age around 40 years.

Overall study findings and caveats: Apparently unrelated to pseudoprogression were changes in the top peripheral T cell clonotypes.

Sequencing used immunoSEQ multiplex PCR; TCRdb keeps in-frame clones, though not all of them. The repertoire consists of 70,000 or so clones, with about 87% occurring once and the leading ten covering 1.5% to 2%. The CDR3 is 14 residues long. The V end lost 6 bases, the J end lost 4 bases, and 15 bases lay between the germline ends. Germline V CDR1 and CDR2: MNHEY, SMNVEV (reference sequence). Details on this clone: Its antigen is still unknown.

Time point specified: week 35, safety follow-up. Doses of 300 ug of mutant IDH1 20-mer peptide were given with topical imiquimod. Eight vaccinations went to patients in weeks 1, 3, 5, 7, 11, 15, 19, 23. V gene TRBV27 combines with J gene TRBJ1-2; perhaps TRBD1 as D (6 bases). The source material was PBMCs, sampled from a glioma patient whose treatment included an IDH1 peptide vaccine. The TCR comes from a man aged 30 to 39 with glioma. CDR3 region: CASRPRAGAYGYTF. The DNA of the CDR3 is TGTGCCAGCAGACCTAGGGCAGGGGCCTATGGCTACACCTTC.